One sample yielded the 32 T cell receptor beta chains listed below, sequenced in a study of T cell repertoires in cytomegalovirus infection. These TCRs are of unknown antigen specificity. TCRdb recomputed calls from the reads with MiXCR, one row per CDR3 protein. The sample lists roughly 700,000 distinct CDR3 sequences; around 35% were seen once. The sample in question was cultured PBMCs, obtained from culture after CMV antigen stimulation. The source is a human donor in good health (CMV status not recorded). Some clones in this sample may be carry-over from other donors' samples.

V and J are TRBV6-6 and TRBJ1-1; D gene uncertain. The CDR3 extends over 10 amino acids. V was shortened by 8 bases and J by 5 bases, with 6 bases between the two germline ends. The germline V gene has CDR1 MNHNY and CDR2 SVGAGI (reference sequence). The CDR3 DNA reads TGTGCCAGCGGACGGACTGAAGCTTTCTTT. Amino acid sequence: CASGRTEAFF.

The chain has TRBV30 and TRBJ2-1, with D perhaps TRBD2 (6 bases). Between the trimmed V and J ends, which lost 1 base and 3 bases, there was a span of 10 bases. In germline, CDR1 is GTSNPN, CDR2 SVGIG (reference sequence). The CDR3 covers 14 residues. Here the CDR3 DNA reads TGTGCCTGGAGTGAACTAGCAGACTACAATGAGCAGTTCTTC. It yields the protein CAWSELADYNEQFF.

The chain has TRBV6-5 and TRBJ2-1; TRBD2 aligns across 8 bases. Germline-derived CDR1 and CDR2 are MNHEY and SVGAGI. This CDR3 has 14 amino acids. V lost 6 bases, J lost 6 bases, and 7 bases stayed unmatched. CDR3 loop: CASSNSGRANEQFF. The CDR3 nucleotides are TGTGCCAGCAGCAACTCCGGGAGGGCCAATGAGCAGTTCTTC.

The chain joins TRBV11-2 to TRBJ2-3, with 7 bases lining up with TRBD2. V shed 6 bases, J shed 2 bases, and the junction held 5 bases outside the gene matches. Germline values: CDR1 SGHAT, CDR2 FQNNGV. The CDR3 spans 14 residues. CDR3 DNA sequence: TGTGCCAGCAGGAAGGGGACTACCACAGATACGCAGTATTTT. It encodes CASRKGTTTDTQYF.

The V call is TRBV6-2 or TRBV6-3, the J call TRBJ2-7; tentative D call: TRBD2 (5 bases). The V end was cut by 6 bases, the J end by 7 bases, with 10 bases between. Germline V lookup: CDR1 MNHEY, CDR2 SVGEGT. CDR3 length: 11 amino acids. The CDR3 nucleotides are TGTGCCAGCAGCGGGAATGGGGAGCAGTACTTC. Amino acids: CASSGNGEQYF.

This clonotype turned up a few times. The chain recombines TRBV6-1 with TRBJ2-7; 7 bases map to TRBD1. V shed 6 bases, J shed 1 base, and the junction held 6 bases outside the gene matches. The CDR3 has 14 amino acids. Germline lookup yields CDR1 MNHNS and CDR2 SASEGT. The CDR3 bases are TGTGCCAGCAGCGCTTGGGACAGATCCTACGAGCAGTACTTC. Its translation: CASSAWDRSYEQYF.

CDR3 coding DNA: TGTGCCACCAGTGATTGCCCGGGGGCCCGAGAGACCCAGTACTTC. It specifies CATSDCPGARETQYF. The chain links TRBV24-1 to TRBJ2-5; D tentatively fits TRBD1 or TRBD2 (6 bases each). Trimming took 2 bases from V and 4 from J, leaving 13 bases between them. The CDR3 sequence is 15 residues long. Germline CDR1 reads KGHDR; CDR2 reads SFDVKD.

This clonotype has a count of ten or more. This chain links TRBV7-2 with TRBJ2-1, with D maybe TRBD2 (6 bases). Trimming stripped 4 bases from V and 5 bases from J, with 9 bases between. The length of the CDR3 is 13 residues. CDR1 is SGHTA, CDR2 FQGNSA, per germline. The CDR3 reads CASSWWGDNEQFF. In nucleotides, the CDR3 is TGTGCCAGCAGCTGGTGGGGGGACAATGAGCAGTTCTTC.

The chain couples TRBV18 to TRBJ2-5, with D perhaps being TRBD1 or TRBD2 (6 bases each). Germline CDR1 and CDR2: KGHSH and LQKENI. CDR3 size: 11 residues. The V gene lost 8 bases and the J gene lost 5 bases, with 9 bases spanning the gap. The CDR3 DNA sequence: TGTGCCAGCATGGGGGGCGAGACCCAGTACTTC. It yields the protein CASMGGETQYF.

The J gene is TRBJ2-1, the V gene TRBV11-2, with a possible D match to TRBD2 (5 bases). The CDR3 totals 16 residues. V lost 3 bases to trimming and J lost 0 bases, with 12 bases between them. In germline, CDR1 is SGHAT, CDR2 FQNNGV. For the CDR3, the DNA is TGTGCCAGCAGCTTCGAAGGTGGGAGCTCCTACAATGAGCAGTTCTTC. Its translation is CASSFEGGSSYNEQFF.

V and J are TRBV12-3 or TRBV12-4 and TRBJ1-1; 7 nucleotides align to TRBD1. The CDR3 runs to 14 residues. With V trimmed by 4 bases and J by 5 bases, 7 bases remained unmatched. The CDR3 DNA reads as TGTGCCAGCAGTTCCCGACAGGGAAGGACTGAAGCTTTCTTT. This gives the protein CASSSRQGRTEAFF.

Details on this clonotype: This may stem from a read error, because a much larger clone lies one nucleotide away. The rearrangement joins TRBV7-2 to TRBJ1-1; tentatively, D is TRBD1 (5 bases). CDR3 length: 13 residues. Germline lookup yields CDR1 SGHTA and CDR2 FQGNSA. Here the CDR3 reads CASGLEQEAEAFF. DNA for the CDR3: TGTGCCAGCGGCTTAGAACAGGAGGCTGAAGCTTTCTTT.

The V gene is TRBV29-1, the J gene TRBJ2-1; D not certain. Germline values: CDR1 SQVTM, CDR2 ANQGSEA. The V end was cut by 6 bases, the J end by 5 bases, with 11 bases between. The CDR3 extends over 12 amino acids. The chain's CDR3 is CSVEPSNNEQFF. CDR3 bases: TGCAGCGTCGAACCATCCAACAATGAGCAGTTCTTC.

The table lists this clonotype with a few counts. The V call is TRBV7-2, the J call TRBJ2-3, with 9 positions matching TRBD1. The CDR3 loop spans 16 amino acids. Looked up from germline, CDR1 is SGHTA and CDR2 is FQGNSA. The junction had 13 bases not matched to a gene; V was cut back by 5 bases and J by 7 bases. CDR3 protein: CASSPPGGTGIYTQYF. CDR3 bases: TGTGCCAGCAGCCCCCCCGGGGGGACAGGGATATATACGCAGTATTTT.

The gene calls are TRBV6-1 and TRBJ2-7; weak D call: TRBD1 (6 bases). The length of the CDR3 is 15 residues. Germline lookup yields CDR1 MNHNS and CDR2 SASEGT. Trimming shortened V by 5 bases and J by 1 base, and 15 bases separated the two germline ends. This CDR3 reads CASSSDRLTSYEQYF. The CDR3 nucleotides are TGTGCCAGCAGTTCCGACAGGCTGACTTCCTACGAGCAGTACTTC.

The chain couples TRBV5-6 to TRBJ2-1; a weak D match, TRBD1 (6 bases). V was cut by 3 bases and J by 9 bases, with 16 bases left in between. This CDR3 contains 14 residues. The germline V gene has CDR1 SGHDT and CDR2 YYEEEE. Here the CDR3 DNA reads TGTGCCAGCAGCTGGAACTTGCCAGGGGCTGAGCAGTTCTTC. Translation gives CASSWNLPGAEQFF.

This rearrangement joins TRBV7-4 to TRBJ2-1; TRBD1 or TRBD2 may be the D gene (5 bases each). Germline CDR1 reads SGHVT; CDR2 reads SQSDAQ. V lost 1 base and J lost 5, with 12 bases in between. The length of the CDR3 is 15 residues. The CDR3 coding sequence is TGTGCCAGCAGCTTAGGGGGGTTAGGAAACAATGAGCAGTTCTTC. Encoded protein: CASSLGGLGNNEQFF.

This clonotype was seen more than once but under ten times. The genes are TRBV20-1 and TRBJ1-1; D is uncertain. CDR1 and CDR2 (germline): DFQATT, SNEGSKA (reference sequence). Trimming cost V 5 bases and J 1 base, with 14 bases left between them. This CDR3 spans 14 amino acids. CDR3: CSASKTDENTEAFF. The DNA for the CDR3 is TGCAGTGCTTCTAAGACGGACGAGAACACTGAAGCTTTCTTT.

V usage is TRBV27 and J usage is TRBJ2-2; D ambiguous. V was pared by 5 bases and J by 6 bases, with 16 bases between. This CDR3 is built from 15 residues. The germline CDR1 and CDR2 sequences are MNHEY and SMNVEV (reference sequence). CDR3 amino acids: CASSPRGRVAGELFF. CDR3 DNA sequence: TGTGCCAGCAGTCCTCGAGGTCGGGTCGCCGGGGAGCTGTTTTTT.

This clonotype was counted only a few times. The chain uses TRBV4-3 and TRBJ1-2; D is perhaps TRBD1 (6 bases). The CDR3 contains 15 residues. Trimming left V 0 bases short and J 4 bases short, with 12 bases between. Looked up from germline, CDR1 is LGHNA and CDR2 is YSLEER. The CDR3 bases are TGCGCCAGCAGCCAAGACCCCCAGGGGTTCTATGGCTACACCTTC. Encoded protein: CASSQDPQGFYGYTF.

The gene calls are TRBV9 and TRBJ1-1; tentatively, D is TRBD1 (6 bases). The CDR3 consists of 14 residues. V lost 3 bases, J lost 2 bases, and 11 bases lay in between. The germline CDR1 and CDR2 sequences are SGDLS and YYNGEE. CDR3 region: CASSAGVYNTEAFF. CDR3 bases: TGTGCCAGCAGCGCAGGGGTATACAACACTGAAGCTTTCTTT.

This clonotype has just a few counts. The chain is built from TRBV7-8 and TRBJ1-2; D unresolved. This CDR3 has 14 amino acids. Germline V gene lookup returns CDR1 SGHVS and CDR2 FQNEAQ. Deletions cut 1 base from V and 7 bases from J, with 13 bases between. The CDR3 sequence: CASSLVQMGGGYTF. The CDR3 DNA reads as TGTGCCAGCAGCTTAGTCCAAATGGGCGGTGGCTACACCTTC. Based on the CDR3 plus reference TRBV7-8 and TRBJ1-2, the full variable domain is GAGVSQSPRYKVAKRGQDVALRCDPISGHVSLFWYQQALGQGPEFLTYFQNEAQLDKSGLPSDRFFAERPEGSVSTLKIQRTQQEDSAVYLCASSLVQMGGGYTFGSGTRLTVV.

DNA of the CDR3: TGTGCCAGCAGCTTAGGTGGAGGGATGAGTGGCAATGAGCAGTTCTTC. It specifies CASSLGGGMSGNEQFF. The chain has TRBV7-6 and TRBJ2-1; a possible D gene is TRBD2 (6 bases). The germline V gene has CDR1 SGHVS and CDR2 FNYEAQ. V was trimmed by 1 base and J by 6 bases, leaving 16 bases between them. The CDR3 runs to 16 residues.

This chain joins TRBV4-2 and TRBJ1-3; 7 bases fit TRBD1. This CDR3 has 15 residues. V shed 2 bases and J 8 bases; nucleotides not matched to a gene: 9. Germline assignment: CDR1 LGHNA and CDR2 YNFKEQ. This chain's CDR3 is CASSQLPDRVDTIYF. In nucleotides, the CDR3 is TGTGCCAGCAGCCAACTCCCTGACAGGGTTGACACCATATATTTT.

This clonotype showed up many times. The chain combines TRBV7-2 with TRBJ1-3; D remains unclear. In germline, CDR1 is SGHTA, CDR2 FQGNSA. The CDR3 is 11 amino acids. V lost 5 bases, J lost 4 bases, and 3 bases lay in between. CDR3 in amino acids: CASSTGNTIYF. In DNA form, the CDR3 reads TGTGCCAGCAGCACCGGAAACACCATATATTTT.

This clonotype was counted a few times. The J gene is TRBJ1-2, the V gene TRBV10-3; weak D call: TRBD1 (5 bases). Per the germline V gene, CDR1 is ENHRY and CDR2 is SYGVKD. The CDR3 consists of 15 residues. V was shortened by 3 bases and J by 4 bases, with 15 bases between the two germline ends. The CDR3 DNA follows: TGTGCCATCAGTGACGCTGCGGGGACCTCCTATGGCTACACCTTC. Encoded protein: CAISDAAGTSYGYTF.

The chain has TRBV5-1 and TRBJ1-5, with D possibly TRBD1 on 5 matching bases. This CDR3 is built from 13 residues. Trimming pared 2 bases from V and 6 bases from J, leaving 9 bases between. CDR1 SGHRS and CDR2 YFSETQ come from the germline V gene. The CDR3 spells CASSFDGTQPQHF. The CDR3, as DNA: TGCGCCAGCAGCTTTGATGGGACTCAGCCCCAGCATTTT.

This chain connects TRBV15 to TRBJ1-3; 8 positions agree with TRBD1. CDR1 is LNHNV, CDR2 YYDKDF, per germline (reference sequence). With V trimmed by 3 bases and J by 0 bases, 10 bases remained unmatched. The CDR3 sequence is 18 residues long. Here the CDR3 DNA reads TGTGCCACCAGCAGGGACAGGGTCGAGTTAAACTCTGGAAACACCATATATTTT. Amino acids: CATSRDRVELNSGNTIYF.

The J gene is TRBJ2-1, the V gene TRBV2; no clear D gene. The CDR3 totals 14 residues. V was clipped by 4 bases and J by 2 bases, with 9 bases between them. CDR1 and CDR2 (germline): SNHLY, FYNNEI. CDR3 sequence (DNA): TGTGCCAGCAGTGTTGACGCTCCCTACAATGAGCAGTTCTTC. Translation gives CASSVDAPYNEQFF. Together with reference TRBV2 and TRBJ2-1, the CDR3 gives the full variable domain: EPEVTQTPSHQVTQMGQEVILRCVPISNHLYFYWYRQILGQKVEFLVSFYNNEISEKSEIFDDQFSVERPDGSNFTLKIRSTKLEDSAMYFCASSVDAPYNEQFFGPGTRLTVL.

This chain connects TRBV6-1 to TRBJ2-2, with no clear D. V was clipped by 5 bases and J by 7 bases, with 8 bases between them. CDR1 is MNHNS, CDR2 SASEGT, per germline. The CDR3 consists of 12 residues. The CDR3 nucleotides read TGTGCCAGCAGTTCCCGCCTCGGGGAGCTGTTTTTT. It codes for CASSSRLGELFF.

This clonotype was seen only a few times. V is TRBV7-9 and J is TRBJ2-5; 8 bases agree with TRBD2. The CDR3 is 16 amino acids. V lost 7 bases to trimming and J lost 5 bases; unmatched junction nucleotides: 15. Per germline, CDR1 SEHNR and CDR2 FQNEAQ (reference sequence). The CDR3 DNA sequence: TGTGCCAGCACCAAGTGGCTAGCGGGTGCGGGTGAGACCCAGTACTTC. Residues: CASTKWLAGAGETQYF.

This clonotype was detected once. V usage is TRBV5-1 and J usage is TRBJ2-2; maybe TRBD2 (5 bases). V was pared by 4 bases and J by 7 bases, with 11 bases between. This CDR3 is built from 13 residues. Germline assignment: CDR1 SGHRS and CDR2 YFSETQ. The DNA of the CDR3 is TGCGCCAGCAGCCGCAACAGCGGCGGGGAGCTGTTTTTT. It specifies CASSRNSGGELFF. The complete variable domain, with remaining parts taken from reference TRBV5-1 and TRBJ2-2, reads KAGVTQTPRYLIKTRGQQVTLSCSPISGHRSVSWYQQTPGQGLQFLFEYFSETQRNKGNFPGRFSGRQFSNSRSEMNVSTLELGDSALYLCASSRNSGGELFFGEGSRLTVL.